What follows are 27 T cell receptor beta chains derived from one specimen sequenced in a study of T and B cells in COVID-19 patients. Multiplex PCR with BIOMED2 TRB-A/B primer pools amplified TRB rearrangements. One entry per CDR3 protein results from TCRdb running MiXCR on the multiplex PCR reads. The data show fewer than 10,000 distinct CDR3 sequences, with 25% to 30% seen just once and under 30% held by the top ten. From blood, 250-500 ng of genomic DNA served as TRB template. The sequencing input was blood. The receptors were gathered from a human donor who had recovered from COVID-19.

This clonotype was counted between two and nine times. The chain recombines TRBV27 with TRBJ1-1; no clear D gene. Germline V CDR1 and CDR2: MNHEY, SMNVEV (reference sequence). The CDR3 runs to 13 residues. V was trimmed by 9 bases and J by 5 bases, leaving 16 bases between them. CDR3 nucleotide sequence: TGTGCCAGTAGCTCCTCCCTCGTGACTGAAGCTTTCTTT. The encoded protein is CASSSSLVTEAFF.

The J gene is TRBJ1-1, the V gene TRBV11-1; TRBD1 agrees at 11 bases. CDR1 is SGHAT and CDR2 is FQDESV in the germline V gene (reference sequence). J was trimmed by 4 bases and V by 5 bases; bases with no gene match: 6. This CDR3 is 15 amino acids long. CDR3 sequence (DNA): TGTGCCAGCAGCCCCACGGGACAGGGGGGCACTGAAGCTTTCTTT. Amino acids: CASSPTGQGGTEAFF.

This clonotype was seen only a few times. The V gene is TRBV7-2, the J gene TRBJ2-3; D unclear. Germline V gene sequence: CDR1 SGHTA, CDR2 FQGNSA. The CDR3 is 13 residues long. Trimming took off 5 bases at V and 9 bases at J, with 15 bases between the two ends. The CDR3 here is CASSPPSGVTQYF. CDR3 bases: TGTGCCAGCAGCCCGCCGAGTGGGGTGACGCAGTATTTT.

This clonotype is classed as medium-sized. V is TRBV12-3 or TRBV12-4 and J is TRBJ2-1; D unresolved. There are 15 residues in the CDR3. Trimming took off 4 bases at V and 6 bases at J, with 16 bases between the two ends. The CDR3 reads CASSSYMLYPNEQFF. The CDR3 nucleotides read TGTGCCAGCAGTTCGTACATGCTTTATCCCAATGAGCAGTTCTTC.

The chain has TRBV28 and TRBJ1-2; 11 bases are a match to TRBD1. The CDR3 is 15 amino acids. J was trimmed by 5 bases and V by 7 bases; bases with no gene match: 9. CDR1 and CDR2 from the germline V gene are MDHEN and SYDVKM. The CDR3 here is CASIPGQGVGYGYTF. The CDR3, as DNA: TGTGCCAGCATTCCGGGACAGGGGGTCGGGTATGGCTACACCTTC.

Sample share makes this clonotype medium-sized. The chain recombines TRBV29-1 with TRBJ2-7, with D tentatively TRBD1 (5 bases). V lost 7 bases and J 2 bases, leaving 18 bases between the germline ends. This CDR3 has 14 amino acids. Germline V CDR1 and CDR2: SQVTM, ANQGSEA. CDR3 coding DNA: TGCAGCGCTGTGGACACCTACAAAACCTACGAGCAGTACTTC. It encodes CSAVDTYKTYEQYF.

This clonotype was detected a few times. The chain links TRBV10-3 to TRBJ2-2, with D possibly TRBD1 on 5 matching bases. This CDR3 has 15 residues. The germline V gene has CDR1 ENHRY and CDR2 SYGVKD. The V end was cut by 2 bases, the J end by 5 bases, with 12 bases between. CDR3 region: CAISEHQGSTGELFF. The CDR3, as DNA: TGTGCCATCAGTGAGCATCAGGGAAGTACCGGGGAGCTGTTTTTT.

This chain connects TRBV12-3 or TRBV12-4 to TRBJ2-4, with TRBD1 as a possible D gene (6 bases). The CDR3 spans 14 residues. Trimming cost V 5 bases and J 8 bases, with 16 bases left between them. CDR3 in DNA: TGTGCCAGCAGTACAATGACAGGTCAGGACATTCAGTACTTC. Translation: CASSTMTGQDIQYF.

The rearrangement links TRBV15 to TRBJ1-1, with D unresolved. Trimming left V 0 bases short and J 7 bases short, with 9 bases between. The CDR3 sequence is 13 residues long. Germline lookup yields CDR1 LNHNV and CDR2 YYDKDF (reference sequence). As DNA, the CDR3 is TGTGCCACCAGCAGAGATCAAGGGAGTGAAGCTTTCTTT. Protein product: CATSRDQGSEAFF.

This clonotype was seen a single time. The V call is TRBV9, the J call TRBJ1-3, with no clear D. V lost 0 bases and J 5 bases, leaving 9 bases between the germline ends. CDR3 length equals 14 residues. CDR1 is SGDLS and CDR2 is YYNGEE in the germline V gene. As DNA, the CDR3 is TGTGCCAGCAGCGTAGGACCTACAAGAAACACCATATATTTT. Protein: CASSVGPTRNTIYF.

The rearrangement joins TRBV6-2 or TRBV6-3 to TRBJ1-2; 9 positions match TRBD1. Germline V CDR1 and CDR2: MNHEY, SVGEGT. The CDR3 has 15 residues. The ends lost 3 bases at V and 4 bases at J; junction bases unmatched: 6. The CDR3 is CASSYLAQGAYGYTF. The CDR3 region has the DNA TGTGCCAGCAGTTATCTCGCACAGGGGGCCTATGGCTACACCTTC.

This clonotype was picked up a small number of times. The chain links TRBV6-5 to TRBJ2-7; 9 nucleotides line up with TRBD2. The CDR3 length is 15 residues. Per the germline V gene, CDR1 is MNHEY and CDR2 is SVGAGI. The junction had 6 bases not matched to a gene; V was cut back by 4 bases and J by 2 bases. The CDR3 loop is CASSSGTSPTYEQYF. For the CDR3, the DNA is TGTGCCAGCAGTTCCGGGACTAGCCCTACCTACGAGCAGTACTTC.

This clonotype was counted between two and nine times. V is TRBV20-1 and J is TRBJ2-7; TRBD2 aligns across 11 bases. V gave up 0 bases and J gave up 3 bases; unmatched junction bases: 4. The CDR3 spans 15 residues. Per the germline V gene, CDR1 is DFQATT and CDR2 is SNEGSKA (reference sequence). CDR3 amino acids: CSARDLLAGGYEQYF. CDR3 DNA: TGCAGTGCTAGAGATCTCCTAGCGGGAGGCTACGAGCAGTACTTC.

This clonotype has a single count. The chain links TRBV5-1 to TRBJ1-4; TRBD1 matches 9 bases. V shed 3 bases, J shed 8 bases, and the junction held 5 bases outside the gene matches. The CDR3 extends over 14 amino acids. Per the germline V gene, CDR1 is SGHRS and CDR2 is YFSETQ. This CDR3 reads CASSSGTGREKLFF. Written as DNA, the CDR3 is TGCGCCAGCAGCTCCGGGACAGGGCGCGAAAAACTGTTTTTT.

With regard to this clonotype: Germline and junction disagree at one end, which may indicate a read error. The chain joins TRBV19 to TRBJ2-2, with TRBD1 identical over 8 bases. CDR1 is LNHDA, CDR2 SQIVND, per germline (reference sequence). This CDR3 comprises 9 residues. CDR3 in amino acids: CGDRGELFF. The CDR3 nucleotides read TGCGGGGACAGGGGGGAGCTGTTTTTT.

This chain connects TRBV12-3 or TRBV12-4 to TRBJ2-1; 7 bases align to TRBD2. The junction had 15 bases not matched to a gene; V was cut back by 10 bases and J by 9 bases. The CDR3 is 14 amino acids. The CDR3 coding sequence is TGTGCCATCAGGAATGGCCTAGCGGATTTTGAGCAGTTCTTC. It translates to CAIRNGLADFEQFF.

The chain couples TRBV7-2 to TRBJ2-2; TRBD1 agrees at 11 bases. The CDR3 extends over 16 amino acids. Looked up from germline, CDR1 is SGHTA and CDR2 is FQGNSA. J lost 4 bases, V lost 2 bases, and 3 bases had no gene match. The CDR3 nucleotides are TGTGCCAGCAGCTTAAGGACAGGGGGCATCACCGGGGAGCTGTTTTTT. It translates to CASSLRTGGITGELFF.

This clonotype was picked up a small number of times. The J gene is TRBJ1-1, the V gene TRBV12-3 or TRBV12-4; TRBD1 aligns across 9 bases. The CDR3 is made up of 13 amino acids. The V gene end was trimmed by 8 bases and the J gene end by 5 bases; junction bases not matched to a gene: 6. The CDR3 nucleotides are TGTGCCAGCGGGGGACAGGGAGAGACTGAAGCTTTCTTT. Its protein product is CASGGQGETEAFF.

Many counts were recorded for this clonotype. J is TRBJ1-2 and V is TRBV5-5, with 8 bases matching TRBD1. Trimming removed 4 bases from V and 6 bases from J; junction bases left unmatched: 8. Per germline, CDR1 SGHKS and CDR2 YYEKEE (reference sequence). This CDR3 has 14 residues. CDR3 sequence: CASSPGGGFDGYTF. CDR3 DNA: TGTGCCAGCAGCCCAGGGGGCGGGTTCGATGGCTACACCTTC.

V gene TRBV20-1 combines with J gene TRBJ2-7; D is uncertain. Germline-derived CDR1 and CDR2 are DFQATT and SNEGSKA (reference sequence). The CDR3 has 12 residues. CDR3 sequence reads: CSTLGAIYEQYF. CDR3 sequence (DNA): TGCAGCACCCTCGGCGCCATCTACGAGCAGTACTTC.

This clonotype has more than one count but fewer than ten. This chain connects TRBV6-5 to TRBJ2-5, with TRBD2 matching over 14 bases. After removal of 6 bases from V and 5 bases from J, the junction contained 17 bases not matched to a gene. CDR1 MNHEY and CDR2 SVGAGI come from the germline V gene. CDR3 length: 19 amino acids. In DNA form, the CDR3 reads TGTGCCAGCAGCTTCAGGGGGGGACTAGCGGGAGTGGTGCAGGAGACCCAGTACTTC. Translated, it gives CASSFRGGLAGVVQETQYF.

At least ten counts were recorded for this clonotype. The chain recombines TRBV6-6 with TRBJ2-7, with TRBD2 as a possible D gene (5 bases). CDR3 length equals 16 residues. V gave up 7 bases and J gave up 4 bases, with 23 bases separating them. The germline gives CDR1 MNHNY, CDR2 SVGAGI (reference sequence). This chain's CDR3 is CASMDGVFGPLYEQYF. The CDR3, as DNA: TGTGCCAGCATGGACGGGGTTTTCGGTCCTTTGTACGAGCAGTACTTC.

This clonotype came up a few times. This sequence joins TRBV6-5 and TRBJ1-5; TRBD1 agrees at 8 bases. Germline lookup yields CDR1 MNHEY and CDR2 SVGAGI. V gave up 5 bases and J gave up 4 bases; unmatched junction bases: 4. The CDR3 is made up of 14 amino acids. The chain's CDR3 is CASSPGTGNQPQHF. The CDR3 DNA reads TGTGCCAGCAGTCCCGGGACAGGAAATCAGCCCCAGCATTTT.

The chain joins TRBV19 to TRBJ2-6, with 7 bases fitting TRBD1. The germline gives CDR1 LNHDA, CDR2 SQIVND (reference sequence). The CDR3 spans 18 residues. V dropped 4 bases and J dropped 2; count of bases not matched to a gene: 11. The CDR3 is CASSRPLGGLPGANVLTF. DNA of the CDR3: TGTGCCAGTAGTAGGCCCCTAGGGGGCCTCCCTGGGGCCAACGTCCTGACTTTC.

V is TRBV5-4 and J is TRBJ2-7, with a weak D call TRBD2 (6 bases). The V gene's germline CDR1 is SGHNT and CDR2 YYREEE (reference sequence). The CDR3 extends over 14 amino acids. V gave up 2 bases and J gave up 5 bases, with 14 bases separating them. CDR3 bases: TGTGCCAGCAGCTTTTTGGGGGGTAGGGACGAGCAGTACTTC. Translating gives CASSFLGGRDEQYF.

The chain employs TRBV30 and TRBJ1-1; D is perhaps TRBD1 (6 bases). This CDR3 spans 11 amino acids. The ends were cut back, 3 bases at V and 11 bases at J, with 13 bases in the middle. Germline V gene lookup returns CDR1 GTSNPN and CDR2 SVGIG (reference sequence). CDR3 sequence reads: CAWSWAGEAFF. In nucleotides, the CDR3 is TGTGCCTGGAGCTGGGCAGGGGAGGCTTTCTTT.

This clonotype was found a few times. CDR3 in amino acids: CASSYFGLAEETQYF. In DNA, the CDR3 is TGTGCCAGCAGTTACTTCGGACTAGCGGAAGAGACCCAGTACTTC. The gene calls are TRBV6-6 and TRBJ2-5, with 10 bases aligning to TRBD2. Germline V gives CDR1 MNHNY, CDR2 SVGAGI (reference sequence). The V segment lost 1 base and the J segment 3 bases; nucleotides outside the gene matches: 2. The length of the CDR3 is 15 residues.